A single sample gave rise to the 21 T cell receptor beta chains below, sequenced in a study of blood T cell repertoires in COVID-19 (dated by TCRdb to 2018 to 2020). Libraries were built with the immunoSEQ multiplex PCR assay. Entries here come from immuneACCESS through TCRdb and include only in-frame sequences with V and J called. Some clones fail to appear in such tables; in the studies checked, an unresolved V gene covers under half of the shortfall, and the cause of the remainder is unknown. This sample lists around 100,000 clones; 87% were detected once. In total, the top ten clones hold nearly 20% of the sample. The sequencing input was peripheral blood. Receptors were obtained from a human donor in a cohort sampled during active COVID-19.

V usage is TRBV19 and J usage is TRBJ2-1, with 9 bases matching TRBD2. The V segment lost 1 base and the J segment 10 bases; nucleotides outside the gene matches: 8. The germline gives CDR1 LNHDA, CDR2 SQIVND (reference sequence). This CDR3 is built from 15 residues. The CDR3 here is CASSIGSGRNAEQFF. The CDR3 DNA reads as TGTGCCAGTAGTATAGGAAGCGGGAGGAACGCCGAGCAGTTCTTC.

This clone was observed a few times. CDR3 sequence: CASRETGVAGELFF. The CDR3 coding sequence is TGTGCCAGCAGGGAGACAGGGGTGGCCGGGGAGCTGTTTTTT. The J gene is TRBJ2-2, the V gene TRBV11-2; 8 bases match TRBD1. The V and J ends lost 6 bases and 6 bases, in that order; junction bases with no gene match: 6. The CDR3 covers 14 residues. Germline loops: CDR1 SGHAT, CDR2 FQNNGV.

The J gene is TRBJ1-1, the V gene TRBV25-1; unclear D gene. The CDR3 is 13 amino acids. CDR1 is MGHDK, CDR2 SYGVNS, per germline. V was shortened by 7 bases and J by 3 bases, with 12 bases between the two germline ends. Written as DNA, the CDR3 is TGTGCCAGCATCGGCAGGAAGGACACTGAAGCTTTCTTT. It codes for CASIGRKDTEAFF.

The chain is built from TRBV5-5 and TRBJ2-5; 7 nucleotides align to TRBD1. V was pared by 4 bases and J by 1 base, with 4 bases of the junction left unmatched. This CDR3 is built from 14 residues. Germline V gene data show CDR1 as SGHKS and CDR2 as YYEKEE (reference sequence). CDR3 residues: CASSLNRGQETQYF. In DNA form, the CDR3 reads TGTGCCAGCAGCCTAAACAGGGGCCAAGAGACCCAGTACTTC.

CDR3 in DNA: TGTGCCAGCAGTGGCGGTGGGGCAGGGAATAATTCACCCCTCCACTTT. Amino acid sequence: CASSGGGAGNNSPLHF. V usage is TRBV6-1 and J usage is TRBJ1-6, with D possibly being TRBD1 (5 bases). The CDR3 runs 16 residues. The ends were cut back, 4 bases at V and 5 bases at J, with 15 bases in the middle. Germline V gives CDR1 MNHNS, CDR2 SASEGT.

The rearrangement uses TRBV28 and TRBJ1-5; TRBD1 might be the D (5 bases). V lost 3 bases to trimming and J lost 5 bases, with 23 bases between them. Germline V gene data show CDR1 as MDHEN and CDR2 as SYDVKM. The CDR3 length is 18 residues. Here the CDR3 DNA reads TGTGCCAGCAGTTTTAGCCAGGGTGTTTGGTTTGTCGATCAGCCCCAGCATTTT. This gives the protein CASSFSQGVWFVDQPQHF.

The chain links TRBV11-1 to TRBJ2-3; no reliable D call. The ends were cut back, 2 bases at V and 0 bases at J, with 9 bases in the middle. The CDR3 length is 15 residues. Germline assignment: CDR1 SGHAT and CDR2 FQDESV (reference sequence). Written as DNA, the CDR3 is TGTGCCAGCAGCTTACAGGATTCTAGCACAGATACGCAGTATTTT. The encoded protein is CASSLQDSSTDTQYF.

This clone was detected once. V is TRBV14 and J is TRBJ2-1; tentative D call: TRBD2 (5 bases). Per the germline V gene, CDR1 is SGHDN and CDR2 is FVKESK. The CDR3 length is 14 residues. The germline V and J ends were trimmed by 1 base and 3 bases, with 7 bases remaining between them. CDR3 nucleotide sequence: TGTGCCAGCAGCCAAGGTCGGGGCTACAATGAGCAGTTCTTC. Translated: CASSQGRGYNEQFF.

The rearrangement joins TRBV5-4 to TRBJ2-2, with D tentatively TRBD1 (7 bases). Germline loops: CDR1 SGHNT, CDR2 YYREEE (reference sequence). The CDR3 is 16 amino acids. V lost 0 bases, J lost 4 bases, and 13 bases lay in between. CDR3: CASSLAWQGGTGELFF. The CDR3 DNA sequence: TGTGCCAGCAGCTTGGCTTGGCAGGGGGGCACCGGGGAGCTGTTTTTT.

The chain recombines TRBV29-1 with TRBJ2-1; TRBD2 matches 7 bases. The CDR3 extends over 14 amino acids. J gave up 7 bases and V 4 bases, and 10 bases lay outside the gene matches. The germline V gene has CDR1 SQVTM and CDR2 ANQGSEA. The CDR3 DNA is TGCAGCGTTGCCGCGGGAGTTATGCGTAATGAGCAGTTCTTC. It is translated as CSVAAGVMRNEQFF.

This chain uses TRBV27 with TRBJ2-7; 9 nucleotides agree with TRBD2. This CDR3 is 15 amino acids long. The germline V gene has CDR1 MNHEY and CDR2 SMNVEV (reference sequence). After removal of 2 bases from V and 2 bases from J, the junction contained 4 bases not matched to a gene. The CDR3 protein is CASSLSGGRTYEQYF. The DNA for the CDR3 is TGTGCCAGCAGTTTAAGCGGGGGGAGGACCTACGAGCAGTACTTC.

J is TRBJ1-5 and V is TRBV27; 8 bases fit TRBD1. Germline V CDR1 and CDR2: MNHEY, SMNVEV (reference sequence). J lost 4 bases, V lost 10 bases, and 3 bases had no gene match. CDR3 length: 12 residues. The CDR3: CATRQGNQPQHF. The CDR3 coding sequence is TGTGCCACCAGACAGGGGAATCAGCCCCAGCATTTT.

The chain joins TRBV19 to TRBJ2-7; the match to TRBD1 covers 10 bases. Germline CDR1 is LNHDA and CDR2 is SQIVND (reference sequence). V shed 4 bases and J 4 bases; nucleotides not matched to a gene: 16. There are 18 residues in the CDR3. CDR3 bases: TGTGCCAGTAGTACAGCCTATGGGACAGGGGCAAAAAAATACGAGCAGTACTTC. This codes for CASSTAYGTGAKKYEQYF.

The V gene is TRBV27, the J gene TRBJ2-2; 9 positions match TRBD1. The J segment lost 6 bases and the V segment lost 3 bases, leaving 8 bases of the junction unmatched. The CDR3 is 16 amino acids. Germline CDR1 and CDR2: MNHEY and SMNVEV (reference sequence). CDR3 residues: CASSLIWTGEPGELFF. CDR3 bases: TGTGCCAGCAGTTTGATATGGACAGGGGAGCCCGGGGAGCTGTTTTTT.

The J gene is TRBJ2-5, the V gene TRBV27, with 7 positions matching TRBD1. Germline CDR1 is MNHEY and CDR2 is SMNVEV (reference sequence). The J segment lost 2 bases and the V segment lost 5 bases, leaving 8 bases of the junction unmatched. The CDR3 is 15 amino acids. The CDR3 spells CASSATHRGQETQYF. The DNA for the CDR3 is TGTGCCAGCAGTGCCACCCACAGGGGACAAGAGACCCAGTACTTC.

V is TRBV27 and J is TRBJ2-2; 10 bases align to TRBD2. This CDR3 contains 14 residues. Trimming took 9 bases from V and 9 from J; bases not matched to a gene: 10. From germline, CDR1 is MNHEY and CDR2 SMNVEV (reference sequence). The CDR3 reads CASVPAGGARELFF. The CDR3 nucleotides read TGTGCCAGTGTACCAGCGGGAGGGGCCCGGGAGCTGTTTTTT.

The chain links TRBV2 to TRBJ2-1; D possibly corresponds to TRBD2 (5 bases). Per germline, CDR1 SNHLY and CDR2 FYNNEI. This CDR3 is 16 amino acids long. V lost 3 bases and J lost 10, with 22 bases in between. The CDR3: CASSDSVGTRGYEQFF. Here the CDR3 DNA reads TGTGCCAGCAGTGACAGTGTGGGAACTAGAGGCTACGAGCAGTTCTTC.

This clone was detected only once. This chain joins TRBV4-3 and TRBJ1-6; D call uncertain. Germline V gene sequence: CDR1 LGHNA, CDR2 YSLEER. The CDR3 spans 15 residues. V was shortened by 0 bases and J by 7 bases, with 10 bases between the two germline ends. The DNA for the CDR3 is TGCGCCAGCAGCCAAGAATCCAGGTCCAATTCACCCCTCCACTTT. Translating gives CASSQESRSNSPLHF.

The CDR3 loop is CASGLGIGGRSNEKLFF. In DNA, the CDR3 is TGTGCTAGTGGTTTGGGAATCGGGGGGAGGTCCAATGAAAAACTGTTTTTT. The chain carries TRBV12-5 and TRBJ1-4; D may be TRBD1 (5 bases). Germline V gives CDR1 LGHNT, CDR2 FRNRAP. The CDR3 spans 17 residues. Trimming shortened V by 1 base and J by 5 bases, and 17 bases separated the two germline ends.

The chain employs TRBV29-1 and TRBJ1-1; 8 nucleotides align to TRBD1. This CDR3 spans 11 amino acids. Germline V gives CDR1 SQVTM, CDR2 ANQGSEA. V lost 7 bases, J lost 7 bases, and 5 bases stayed unmatched. The DNA for the CDR3 is TGCAGCGGAGGGACAGGCTATGAAGCTTTCTTT. Its translation: CSGGTGYEAFF.

V and J are TRBV28 and TRBJ2-1, with D uncertain. Germline assignment: CDR1 MDHEN and CDR2 SYDVKM. The length of the CDR3 is 12 residues. V was pared by 6 bases and J by 8 bases, with 11 bases between. The CDR3 sequence is CASSFRLHEQFF. The CDR3, as DNA: TGTGCCAGCAGCTTCAGGCTCCATGAGCAGTTCTTC.